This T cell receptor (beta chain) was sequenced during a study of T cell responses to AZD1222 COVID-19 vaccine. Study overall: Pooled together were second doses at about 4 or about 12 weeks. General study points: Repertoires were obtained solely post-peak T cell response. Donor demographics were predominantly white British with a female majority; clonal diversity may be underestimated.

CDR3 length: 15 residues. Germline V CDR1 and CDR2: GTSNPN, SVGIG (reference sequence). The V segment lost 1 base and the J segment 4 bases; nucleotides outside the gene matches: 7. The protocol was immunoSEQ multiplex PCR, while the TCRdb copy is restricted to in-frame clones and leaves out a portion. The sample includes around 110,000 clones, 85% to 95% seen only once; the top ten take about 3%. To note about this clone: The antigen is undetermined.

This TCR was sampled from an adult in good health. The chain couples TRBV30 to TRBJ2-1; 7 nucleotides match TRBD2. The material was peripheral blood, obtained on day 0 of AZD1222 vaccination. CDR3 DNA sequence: TGTGCCTGGAGTGGGGGGGGAGGGAAATACAATGAGCAGTTCTTC. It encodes CAWSGGGGKYNEQFF.